This passage covers 30 T cell receptor beta chains from one sample sequenced in a study of blood T cell repertoires in COVID-19. The repertoire was sequenced with immunoSEQ multiplex PCR; TCRdb's copy has only in-frame clones and lacks some. This sample yields roughly 160,000 clones, of which about 85% are seen a single time; 6.9% belongs to the top ten. The sample comprised peripheral blood. The receptors here all came from an elderly man with COVID-19, enrolled during active disease.

This sequence joins TRBV5-1 and TRBJ2-1; 8 nucleotides align to TRBD2. The length of the CDR3 is 17 residues. V was clipped by 3 bases and J by 5 bases; unmatched bases: 13. Looked up from germline, CDR1 is SGHRS and CDR2 is YFSETQ. The CDR3 nucleotides read TGCGCCAGCAGCTCGGGAGGGGTGCCAGCGGGGGACAATGAGCAGTTCTTC. As protein: CASSSGGVPAGDNEQFF.

Only one count was recorded for this clone. V usage is TRBV6-5 and J usage is TRBJ1-6, with 10 bases aligning to TRBD1. This CDR3 contains 14 residues. Germline V CDR1 and CDR2: MNHEY, SVGAGI. V lost 5 bases, J lost 7 bases, and 2 bases stayed unmatched. For the CDR3, the DNA is TGTGCCAGCAGTAGGGGACAGGGGAATTCACCCCTCCACTTT. It encodes CASSRGQGNSPLHF.

The chain combines TRBV3-1 (or the pseudogene TRBV3-2) with TRBJ1-2, with D possibly being TRBD1 (6 bases). The germline gives CDR1 LGHDT, CDR2 YNNKEL (reference sequence). This CDR3 region has 14 residues. V was clipped by 4 bases and J by 4 bases, with 13 bases between them. The CDR3 DNA follows: TGTGCCAGCAGCCGATCAGGGGTAGGCTATGGCTACACCTTC. Translation: CASSRSGVGYGYTF.

This clone occurred a few times. The chain uses TRBV2 and TRBJ2-2, with TRBD1 matching 10 bases. This CDR3 is built from 16 residues. V lost 6 bases, J lost 4 bases, and 8 bases stayed unmatched. Germline V lookup: CDR1 SNHLY, CDR2 FYNNEI. CDR3 protein: CASRGPGQGSTGELFF. In DNA form, the CDR3 reads TGTGCCAGCAGGGGACCGGGACAGGGGTCCACCGGGGAGCTGTTTTTT.

J is TRBJ1-2 and V is TRBV7-9, with TRBD1 matching over 9 bases. V lost 3 bases and J lost 2; bases outside the gene matches: 1. This CDR3 has 14 residues. The germline gives CDR1 SEHNR, CDR2 FQNEAQ (reference sequence). CDR3 region: CASSFGTGNYGYTF. The CDR3 DNA follows: TGTGCCAGCAGCTTCGGGACAGGGAACTATGGCTACACCTTC.

This clone was observed a handful of times. In DNA form, the CDR3 reads TGTGCCAGCTCGTTACAGGGCGGAACCCAGGAGACCCAGTACTTC. Its protein is CASSLQGGTQETQYF. The chain recombines TRBV18 with TRBJ2-5, with D possibly TRBD1 on 6 matching bases. This CDR3 spans 15 amino acids. In germline, CDR1 is KGHSH, CDR2 LQKENI. V lost 6 bases, J lost 5 bases, and 19 bases lay in between.

The chain uses TRBV9 and TRBJ2-5; 7 bases are a match to TRBD2. Germline V lookup: CDR1 SGDLS, CDR2 YYNGEE. V gave up 4 bases and J gave up 4 bases; unmatched junction bases: 13. The CDR3 is 16 amino acids. CDR3 in DNA: TGTGCCAGCAGCATCTTCGGGACTACGGAGAGAGAGACCCAGTACTTC. The encoded protein is CASSIFGTTERETQYF. Full variable domain (rest looked up from reference TRBV9 and TRBJ2-5): DSGVTQTPKHLITATGQRVTLRCSPRSGDLSVYWYQQSLDQGLQFLIQYYNGEERAKGNILERFSAQQFPDLHSELNLSSLELGDSALYFCASSIFGTTERETQYFGPGTRLLVL.

The chain combines TRBV6-2 or TRBV6-3 with TRBJ2-2; D perhaps matches TRBD2 (5 bases). Deletions cut 5 bases from V and 0 bases from J, with 13 bases between. Germline lookup yields CDR1 MNHEY and CDR2 SVGEGT. This CDR3 is built from 16 residues. The CDR3 DNA follows: TGTGCCAGCAGTACCCCGGGATACGCGAACACCGGGGAGCTGTTTTTT. Translation gives CASSTPGYANTGELFF.

This chain uses TRBV6-5 with TRBJ1-3; perhaps TRBD1 as D (5 bases). V was pared by 6 bases and J by 4 bases, with 13 bases between. Germline V gives CDR1 MNHEY, CDR2 SVGAGI. This CDR3 spans 14 amino acids. The CDR3 reads CASRATGQGNTIYF. The CDR3, as DNA: TGTGCCAGCAGGGCAACAGGTCAAGGAAACACCATATATTTT.

V and J are TRBV19 and TRBJ1-2, with D perhaps matching TRBD1 (5 bases). This CDR3 has 14 residues. Deletions cut 5 bases from V and 4 bases from J, with 14 bases between. CDR1 is LNHDA, CDR2 SQIVND, per germline (reference sequence). CDR3 protein: CASSFKTAPYGYTF. The CDR3, as DNA: TGTGCCAGTAGTTTCAAGACAGCCCCCTATGGCTACACCTTC.

The chain employs TRBV5-6 and TRBJ1-2; the D is unclear. V dropped 3 bases and J dropped 8 bases, with 14 bases sitting between them. Germline lookup yields CDR1 SGHDT and CDR2 YYEEEE. The CDR3 is 13 residues long. This CDR3 reads CASSSGVGAGYTF. DNA for the CDR3: TGTGCCAGCAGCTCGGGAGTTGGCGCGGGCTACACCTTC.

This clone has only a few counts. The V gene is TRBV2, the J gene TRBJ1-1; a possible D gene is TRBD1 (6 bases). Between the trimmed V and J ends, which lost 6 bases and 7 bases, there was a span of 18 bases. The CDR3 spans 14 residues. From germline, CDR1 is SNHLY and CDR2 FYNNEI. The CDR3 loop reads CASSSPLTGIEAFF. As DNA, the CDR3 is TGTGCCAGCAGCTCCCCTTTGACAGGTATTGAAGCTTTCTTT.

J is TRBJ1-1 and V is TRBV4-2, with unresolved D. From germline, CDR1 is LGHNA and CDR2 YNFKEQ. The CDR3 is 14 residues long. Trimming pared 1 base from V and 0 bases from J, leaving 6 bases between. DNA for the CDR3: TGTGCCAGCAGCCAAGTCCGGGTGAACACTGAAGCTTTCTTT. Its protein is CASSQVRVNTEAFF.

The chain joins TRBV7-2 to TRBJ1-1; TRBD1 matches 10 bases. Trimming removed 2 bases from V and 3 bases from J; junction bases left unmatched: 15. The CDR3 has 19 residues. Germline V CDR1 and CDR2: SGHTA, FQGNSA. This CDR3 is CASSLNPTGGVRSHTEAFF. Written as DNA, the CDR3 is TGTGCCAGCAGCTTAAACCCGACAGGGGGCGTTAGGTCTCACACTGAAGCTTTCTTT.

This clone was observed once. The chain carries TRBV6-1 and TRBJ1-5; tentatively, D is TRBD1 (5 bases). Germline CDR1 and CDR2: MNHNS and SASEGT. The CDR3 has 11 residues. Between the trimmed V and J ends, which lost 1 base and 11 bases, there was a span of 6 bases. This CDR3 is CASSEGGTQHF. CDR3 coding DNA: TGTGCCAGCAGTGAAGGGGGCACCCAGCATTTT.

A note on this clone: The same CDR3 is also encoded by other DNA sequences in this sample. The rearrangement uses TRBV7-8 and TRBJ1-5, with D possibly TRBD1 on 6 matching bases. Between the trimmed V and J ends, which lost 4 bases and 2 bases, there was a span of 12 bases. Germline V gene lookup returns CDR1 SGHVS and CDR2 FQNEAQ. The CDR3 contains 15 residues. CDR3: CASSSQGGRNQPQHF. The CDR3, as DNA: TGTGCCAGCAGCTCCCAAGGGGGTCGCAATCAGCCCCAGCATTTT.

V usage is TRBV19 and J usage is TRBJ2-1; maybe TRBD1 (5 bases). V lost 1 base and J 12 bases, leaving 22 bases between the germline ends. Germline CDR1 and CDR2: LNHDA and SQIVND (reference sequence). This CDR3 contains 16 residues. CDR3 sequence reads: CASSIGFRERTRGQFF. The CDR3 DNA follows: TGTGCCAGTAGTATAGGTTTCCGCGAACGGACACGAGGGCAGTTCTTC.

The V and J genes are TRBV5-6 and TRBJ1-4, with 7 bases aligning to TRBD1. Germline values: CDR1 SGHDT, CDR2 YYEEEE. With V trimmed by 4 bases and J by 7 bases, 10 bases remained unmatched. The CDR3 has 15 amino acids. The CDR3 DNA follows: TGTGCCAGCAGCCCTGGACAGGTCAATAGTGAAAAACTGTTTTTT. Translated: CASSPGQVNSEKLFF.

V is TRBV10-1 and J is TRBJ2-2, with a tentative D call TRBD1 (6 bases). The CDR3 has 14 residues. In germline, CDR1 is WNHNN, CDR2 SYGVQD (reference sequence). V lost 6 bases and J lost 4, with 12 bases in between. The CDR3, as DNA: TGCGCCAGCAGACAGGGTCTGGGCACCGGGGAGCTGTTTTTT. As protein: CASRQGLGTGELFF.

The chain couples TRBV10-1 to TRBJ2-7; 9 bases are shared with TRBD2. J lost 3 bases, V lost 3 bases, and 9 bases had no gene match. This CDR3 comprises 16 residues. The germline V gene encodes CDR1 WNHNN and CDR2 SYGVQD (reference sequence). As DNA, the CDR3 is TGCGCCAGCAGTGATCGTCGGAGCGGGGGGCACTACGAGCAGTACTTC. It codes for CASSDRRSGGHYEQYF.

Of note for this clone: Other nucleotide sequences in the sample specify the same CDR3. V usage is TRBV19 and J usage is TRBJ1-4, with a weak D call TRBD1 (5 bases). The CDR3 covers 16 residues. V was shortened by 8 bases and J by 0 bases, with 16 bases between the two germline ends. The germline V gene encodes CDR1 LNHDA and CDR2 SQIVND (reference sequence). The CDR3 nucleotides read TGTGCCAGTTCGAACAGGAGGGGATCAACTAATGAAAAACTGTTTTTT. Its protein product is CASSNRRGSTNEKLFF.

The rearrangement uses TRBV4-2 and TRBJ1-2; D gene ambiguous. The CDR3 sequence is 15 residues long. The V gene lost 0 bases and the J gene lost 7 bases, with 15 bases spanning the gap. Germline values: CDR1 LGHNA, CDR2 YNFKEQ. The CDR3 loop reads CASSQDATLRGGYTF. CDR3 nucleotide sequence: TGTGCCAGCAGCCAAGACGCGACACTCCGGGGTGGCTACACCTTC.

The chain is built from TRBV7-2 and TRBJ2-6; 10 bases match TRBD1. Unmatched junction bases numbered 12, after V lost 4 bases and J lost 6 bases. Germline V lookup: CDR1 SGHTA, CDR2 FQGNSA. The CDR3 contains 18 residues. The CDR3 loop reads CASSSSRDRGSQANVLTF. CDR3 DNA: TGTGCCAGCAGCTCCTCCCGGGACAGGGGTTCTCAGGCCAACGTCCTGACTTTC.

This clone was observed a handful of times. This chain links TRBV6-5 with TRBJ1-1; D remains unclear. Between the trimmed V and J ends, which lost 8 bases and 1 base, there was a span of 17 bases. CDR3 size: 15 residues. Germline lookup yields CDR1 MNHEY and CDR2 SVGAGI. In nucleotides, the CDR3 is TGTGCCAGCTCTTATAAAACCACGAGGAACACTGAAGCTTTCTTT. Translation: CASSYKTTRNTEAFF.

This CDR3 is CATSRVQGAGGHEQFF. The CDR3 bases are TGTGCCACCAGCAGAGTCCAAGGTGCAGGGGGCCATGAGCAGTTCTTC. The rearrangement uses TRBV15 and TRBJ2-1; 8 positions match TRBD1. The CDR3 runs to 16 residues. The germline gives CDR1 LNHNV, CDR2 YYDKDF (reference sequence). The V and J ends lost 1 base and 8 bases, in that order; junction bases with no gene match: 10.

This clone turned up a few times. The V call is TRBV3-1 (or the pseudogene TRBV3-2), the J call TRBJ1-3, with TRBD1 identical over 7 bases. With V trimmed by 7 bases and J by 4 bases, 7 bases remained unmatched. Germline CDR1 and CDR2: LGHDT and YNNKEL (reference sequence). CDR3 length: 14 amino acids. CDR3 sequence: CASTPGQVGNTIYF. DNA of the CDR3: TGTGCCAGCACCCCCGGACAGGTCGGAAACACCATATATTTT.

This sequence joins TRBV24-1 and TRBJ1-2; the D is unclear. Trimming removed 4 bases at V and 4 bases at J, with 12 bases between. Germline CDR1 reads KGHDR; CDR2 reads SFDVKD. CDR3 length: 14 amino acids. The CDR3 here is CATSESQSTYGYTF. In nucleotides, the CDR3 is TGTGCCACCAGTGAGTCACAGTCGACCTATGGCTACACCTTC.

The chain uses TRBV3-1 (or the pseudogene TRBV3-2) and TRBJ1-1; 7 nucleotides align to TRBD1. J gave up 7 bases and V 4 bases, and 6 bases lay outside the gene matches. This CDR3 contains 13 residues. Germline assignment: CDR1 LGHDT and CDR2 YNNKEL (reference sequence). The CDR3 DNA follows: TGTGCCAGCAGCCTTCGTCGGGACAGTGAAGCTTTCTTT. This gives the protein CASSLRRDSEAFF.

This chain joins TRBV5-4 and TRBJ2-1, with 9 bases that match TRBD1. V shed 3 bases, J shed 9 bases, and the junction held 10 bases outside the gene matches. This CDR3 comprises 15 residues. Germline values: CDR1 SGHNT, CDR2 YYREEE (reference sequence). CDR3 nucleotides: TGTGCCAGCAGCTCCGGGACAGGGCAGGCGGCTGAGCAGTTCTTC. Protein: CASSSGTGQAAEQFF. Based on the CDR3 plus reference TRBV5-4 and TRBJ2-1, the full variable domain is ETGVTQSPTHLIKTRGQQVTLRCSSQSGHNTVSWYQQALGQGPQFIFQYYREEENGRGNFPPRFSGLQFPNYSSELNVNALELDDSALYLCASSSGTGQAAEQFFGPGTRLTVL.

V and J are TRBV6-5 and TRBJ1-2; TRBD1 aligns across 7 bases. The CDR3 sequence is 13 residues long. V shed 6 bases, J shed 8 bases, and the junction held 9 bases outside the gene matches. CDR1 is MNHEY and CDR2 is SVGAGI in the germline V gene. The CDR3 protein is CASRTDRLRGYTF. The CDR3 coding sequence is TGTGCCAGCAGGACGGACAGGCTGCGAGGCTACACCTTC.